The clone carrying this T cell receptor (beta chain) has at least ten counts. The use of a sample-barcoded 5' primer and a J-beta primer mix characterized a second PCR of about 6 to 12 cycles. TCRdb recomputed calls from the 5' RACE reads with MiXCR, one row per CDR3 protein. This sample has some 790,000 distinct CDR3 sequences, with less than 35% found just once. The entry originates in a study of blood T cells in healthy people across ages. V lost 4 bases to trimming and J lost 9 bases, with 10 bases between them. The CDR3 covers 12 residues. The rearrangement links TRBV12-3 or TRBV12-4 to TRBJ2-1; D not certain. The clonotype originates from a woman older than 75 in good health. Material for sequencing was blood. The CDR3 nucleotides read TGTGCCAGCAGTTGGAGTCCGGGTGAGCAGTTCTTC. Translated, it gives CASSWSPGEQFF.